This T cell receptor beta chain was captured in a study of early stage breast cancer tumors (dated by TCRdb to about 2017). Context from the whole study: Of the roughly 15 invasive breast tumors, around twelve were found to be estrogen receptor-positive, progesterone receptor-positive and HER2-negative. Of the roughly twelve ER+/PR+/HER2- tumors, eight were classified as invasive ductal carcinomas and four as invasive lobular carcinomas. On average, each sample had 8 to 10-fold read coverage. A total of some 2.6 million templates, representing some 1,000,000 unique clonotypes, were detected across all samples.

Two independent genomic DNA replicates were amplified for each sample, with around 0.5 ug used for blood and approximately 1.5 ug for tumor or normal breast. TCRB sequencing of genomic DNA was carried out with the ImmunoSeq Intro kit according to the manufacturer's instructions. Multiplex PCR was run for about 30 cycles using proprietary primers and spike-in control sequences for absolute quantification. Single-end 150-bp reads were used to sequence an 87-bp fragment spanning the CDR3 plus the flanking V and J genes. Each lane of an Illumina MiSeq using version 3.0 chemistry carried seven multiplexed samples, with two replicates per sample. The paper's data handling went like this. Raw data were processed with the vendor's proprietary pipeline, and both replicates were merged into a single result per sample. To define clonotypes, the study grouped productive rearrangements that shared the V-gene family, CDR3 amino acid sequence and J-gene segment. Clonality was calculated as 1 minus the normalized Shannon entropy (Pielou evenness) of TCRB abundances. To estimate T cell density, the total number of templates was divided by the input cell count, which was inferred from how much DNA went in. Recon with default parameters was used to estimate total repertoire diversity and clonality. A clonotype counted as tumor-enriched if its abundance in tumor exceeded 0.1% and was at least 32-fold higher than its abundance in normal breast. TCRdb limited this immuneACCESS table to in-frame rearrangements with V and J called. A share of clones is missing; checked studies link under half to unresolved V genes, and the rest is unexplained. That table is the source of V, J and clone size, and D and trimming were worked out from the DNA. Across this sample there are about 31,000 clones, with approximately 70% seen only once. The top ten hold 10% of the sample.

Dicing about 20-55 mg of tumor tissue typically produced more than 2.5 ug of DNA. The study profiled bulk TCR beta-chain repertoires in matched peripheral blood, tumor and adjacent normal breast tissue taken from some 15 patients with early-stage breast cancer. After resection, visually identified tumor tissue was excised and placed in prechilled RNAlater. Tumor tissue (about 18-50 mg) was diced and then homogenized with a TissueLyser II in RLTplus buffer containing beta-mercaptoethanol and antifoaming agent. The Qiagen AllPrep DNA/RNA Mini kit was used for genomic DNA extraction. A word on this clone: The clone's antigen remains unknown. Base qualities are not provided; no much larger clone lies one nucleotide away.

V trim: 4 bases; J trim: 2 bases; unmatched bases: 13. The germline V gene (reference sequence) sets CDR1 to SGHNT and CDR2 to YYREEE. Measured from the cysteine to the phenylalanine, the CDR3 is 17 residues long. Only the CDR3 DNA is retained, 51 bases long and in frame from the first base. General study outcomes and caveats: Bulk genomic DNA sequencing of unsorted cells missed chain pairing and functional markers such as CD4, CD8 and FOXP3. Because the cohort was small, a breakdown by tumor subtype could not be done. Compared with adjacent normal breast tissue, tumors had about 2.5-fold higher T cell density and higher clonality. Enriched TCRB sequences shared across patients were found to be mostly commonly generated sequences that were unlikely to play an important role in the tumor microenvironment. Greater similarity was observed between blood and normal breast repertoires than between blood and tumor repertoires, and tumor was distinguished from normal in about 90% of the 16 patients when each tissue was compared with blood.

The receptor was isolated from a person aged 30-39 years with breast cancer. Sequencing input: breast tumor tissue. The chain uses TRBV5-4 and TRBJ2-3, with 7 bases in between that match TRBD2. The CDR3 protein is CASSPRGAGPTTDTQYF. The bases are TGTGCCAGCAGCCCTCGGGGAGCGGGGCCTACCACAGATACGCAGTATTTT.